One T cell receptor beta chain is described in this entry. Its target is unknown. The germline gene is not matched at one end of the junction; a read error may be the cause. This sample's RNA came from whole unsorted tissue. This entry is derived from a study of tumor and adjacent non-tumor tissue in lung cancer. The study, taken as a whole, reports: Tumor repertoires had a smaller top 100 clone share than normal lung.

The library came from three nested PCR rounds adapted from ARM-PCR protocols. MiXCR, run by TCRdb on the multiplex PCR reads, gives a single entry per CDR3 protein. The table lists roughly 140,000 distinct CDR3 sequences, around 67% of them singletons. This sequence was found in a man aged 60 to 75 with small cell lung cancer. Sequencing was done on a sample of lung tumor tissue.

This CDR3 is CASSFGSKVTTGTQYF. The CDR3 coding sequence is TGTGCCAGCAGCTTTGGGTCCAAGGTTACAACAGGTACGCAGTATTTT. This chain connects TRBV11-2 to TRBJ2-3; weak D call: TRBD1 (5 bases). This CDR3 contains 16 residues. The V gene's germline CDR1 is SGHAT and CDR2 FQNNGV.